This TCR beta chain was captured by sequencing in a study of blood T cell repertoires in COVID-19. Across the whole study: Sites across the United States, Italy and Spain contributed samples from acute and convalescent COVID-19.

TCRdb keeps only in-frame clones here, not all; method: immunoSEQ multiplex PCR. Found here are under 300,000 clones, 84% of them singletons; the top ten hold about 4%. The clonotype originates from a man between 45 and 60 years old with acute or convalescent COVID-19. The sequenced sample was peripheral blood.

CDR3 sequence reads: CASSPGTGYAGELFF. DNA for the CDR3: TGCGCCAGCAGCCCAGGGACAGGGTACGCCGGGGAGCTGTTTTTT. The V gene is TRBV5-1, the J gene TRBJ2-2; 9 nucleotides agree with TRBD1. V was pared by 4 bases and J by 6 bases, with 7 bases of the junction left unmatched. CDR3 length: 15 amino acids. In germline, CDR1 is SGHRS, CDR2 YFSETQ.